These T cell receptor beta chains were read from a single sample in a study of T cell repertoires in cytomegalovirus infection. TCRdb re-analysed the reads in MiXCR, keeping a single row per CDR3 protein. The sample carries over 200,000 distinct CDR3 sequences, approximately 14% recorded once. The sequenced sample consisted of PBMCs. The receptors derive from a human donor in good health (CMV status not recorded). Some clones in this sample may be carry-over from other donors' samples. CDR3s include the opening cysteine and the closing phenylalanine or tryptophan. D genes are given only for firm matches. Clone size appears in some rows only: once, few, many, or a class for an expanded clone.

d_call	v_call	clone_size	j_call	cdr3_aa	cdr3_nt
.	TRBV7-2	.	TRBJ2-1	CASSFEVVRYNEQFF	TGTGCCAGCAGCTTTGAGGTGGTCCGCTACAATGAGCAGTTCTTC
.	TRBV4-2	.	TRBJ1-1	CASSQEFRQKYTEAFF	TGTGCCAGCAGCCAAGAGTTCCGTCAAAAGTACACTGAAGCTTTCTTT
.	TRBV7-2	many	TRBJ2-7	CASSGVATQTFYEQYF	TGTGCCAGCAGCGGGGTGGCTACTCAGACCTTTTACGAGCAGTACTTC
.	TRBV29-1	.	TRBJ1-1	CSVVLETEAFF	TGCAGCGTTGTTTTGGAAACTGAAGCTTTCTTT
TRBD1	TRBV7-9	.	TRBJ1-4	CASRRQGANEKLFF	TGTGCCAGCAGACGACAGGGGGCGAATGAAAAACTGTTTTTT
TRBD2	TRBV20-1	.	TRBJ2-1	CSARGSLSGRLNEQFF	TGCAGTGCTAGGGGGAGTTTAAGCGGGAGGTTAAATGAGCAGTTCTTC
.	TRBV7-3	many	TRBJ2-2	CASSADSANTGELFF	TGTGCCAGCAGCGCTGACAGCGCGAACACCGGGGAGCTGTTTTTT
.	TRBV6-6	few	TRBJ1-1	CASLDTNTEAFF	TGTGCCAGCCTGGATACGAACACTGAAGCTTTCTTT
.	TRBV20-1	few	TRBJ2-1	CSARNRGSYNEQFF	TGCAGTGCTAGGAACAGAGGCTCCTACAATGAGCAGTTCTTC
.	TRBV6-5	many	TRBJ1-5	CASSYSEDQPQHF	TGTGCCAGCAGTTACAGTGAGGATCAGCCCCAGCATTTT
TRBD2	TRBV4-3	.	TRBJ2-2	CASSQGLAGNTGELFF	TGCGCCAGCAGCCAAGGGCTAGCGGGAAACACCGGGGAGCTGTTTTTT
TRBD2	TRBV6-2/TRBV6-3	many	TRBJ2-1	CASSHGLAGGFEQFF	TGTGCCAGCAGTCACGGACTAGCGGGGGGATTTGAGCAGTTCTTC
.	TRBV28	many	TRBJ1-1	CATLNLGGGWAFF	TGTGCCACCCTCAATCTCGGGGGGGGCTGGGCTTTCTTT
.	TRBV7-4	.	TRBJ2-7	CASSFGTTTYEQYF	TGTGCCAGCAGTTTCGGGACAACAACCTACGAGCAGTACTTC
.	TRBV28	.	TRBJ1-5	CASSSVGQPDQPQHF	TGTGCCAGCAGTTCCGTGGGGCAGCCGGATCAGCCCCAGCATTTT
.	TRBV12-3/TRBV12-4	.	TRBJ2-7	CASSLTQASHEQYF	TGTGCCAGCAGTTTAACCCAGGCCTCCCACGAGCAGTACTTC
TRBD1	TRBV6-5	few	TRBJ2-5	CASSSPGGGKTQYF	TGTGCCAGCAGCTCCCCAGGGGGTGGAAAGACCCAGTACTTC
.	TRBV4-1	many	TRBJ2-1	CASSQEPQRDNEQFF	TGCGCCAGCAGCCAAGAGCCCCAGAGAGACAATGAGCAGTTCTTC
TRBD2	TRBV4-3	many	TRBJ2-7	CASSQEIAGGRDEQYF	TGCGCCAGCAGCCAAGAAATAGCGGGAGGGCGGGACGAGCAGTACTTC
.	TRBV5-6	.	TRBJ2-5	CASSPGTSQETQYF	TGTGCCAGCAGCCCCGGGACTTCTCAAGAGACCCAGTACTTC
TRBD2	TRBV20-1	.	TRBJ2-2	CSVQHSGRETGELFF	TGCAGTGTTCAGCATAGCGGGAGGGAAACCGGGGAGCTGTTTTTT
TRBD2	TRBV5-1	.	TRBJ2-7	CASSRNTGGNYEQYF	TGCGCCAGCAGCCGAAACACGGGAGGGAACTACGAGCAGTACTTC
TRBD1	TRBV28	many	TRBJ2-7	CASVGQSYEQYF	TGTGCCAGCGTGGGACAGTCCTACGAGCAGTACTTC
TRBD2	TRBV27	many	TRBJ2-1	CASPPRGEQFF	TGTGCCAGCCCCCCGCGGGGGGAGCAGTTCTTC
TRBD1	TRBV18	.	TRBJ1-4	CASSPVGTGREKLFF	TGTGCCAGCTCCCCCGTCGGGACAGGGCGCGAAAAACTGTTTTTT
.	TRBV6-6	few	TRBJ2-7	CASSYSGGPRLPYEQYF	TGTGCCAGCAGTTACTCGGGGGGACCACGCTTACCCTACGAGCAGTACTTC
.	TRBV3-1	.	TRBJ2-2	CASSQDRDSLNTGELFF	TGTGCCAGCAGCCAGGACCGAGACAGCCTAAACACCGGGGAGCTGTTTTTT
TRBD2	TRBV20-1	.	TRBJ2-1	CSATSGERSYNEQFF	TGCAGTGCAACTAGCGGAGAACGATCATACAATGAGCAGTTCTTC
TRBD1	TRBV20-1	.	TRBJ2-2	CSAKTGGPGELFF	TGCAGTGCAAAGACAGGGGGACCCGGGGAGCTGTTTTTT
.	TRBV7-2	many	TRBJ1-1	CASSPEVVSEAFF	TGTGCCAGCAGCCCCGAAGTGGTTTCTGAAGCTTTCTTT
.	TRBV7-2	many	TRBJ2-1	CASRAGAGAYNEQFF	TGTGCCAGCAGAGCCGGGGCTGGGGCATACAATGAGCAGTTCTTC
TRBD1	TRBV7-8	many	TRBJ2-7	CASSRDRGPGEQYF	TGTGCCAGCAGCAGAGACAGGGGGCCGGGGGAGCAGTACTTC
TRBD1	TRBV20-1	few	TRBJ2-1	CSATRDRVYNEQFF	TGCAGTGCCACCAGGGACAGGGTCTACAATGAGCAGTTCTTC
TRBD2	TRBV7-2	many	TRBJ2-1	CASSLVPVRGGYNEQFF	TGTGCCAGCAGCTTAGTTCCGGTCCGCGGGGGCTACAATGAGCAGTTCTTC
.	TRBV7-9	few	TRBJ2-3	CASSFRGTSTDTQYF	TGTGCCAGCAGCTTCAGGGGAACCTCCACAGATACGCAGTATTTT
.	TRBV10-2	.	TRBJ1-2	CASSESRFGYGYTF	TGCGCCAGCAGTGAGTCTCGGTTTGGCTATGGCTACACCTTC
.	TRBV5-4	many	TRBJ1-1	CASSLRGEVTEAFF	TGTGCCAGCAGCTTGAGGGGTGAGGTCACTGAAGCTTTCTTT
.	TRBV10-3	few	TRBJ1-5	CAISESSGKRNQPQHF	TGTGCCATCAGTGAGTCGTCGGGGAAACGCAATCAGCCCCAGCATTTT
.	TRBV7-2	many	TRBJ1-6	CASSSLIGSPLHF	TGTGCCAGCAGCTCTCTGATTGGGTCACCCCTCCACTTT
.	TRBV7-2	many	TRBJ2-5	CASSLGGAGETQYF	TGTGCCAGCAGCTTAGGAGGGGCGGGTGAGACCCAGTACTTC
TRBD1	TRBV19	few	TRBJ1-1	CASRTTGQNAQAFF	TGTGCCAGTAGGACAACGGGACAGAATGCCCAAGCTTTCTTT
.	TRBV29-1	few	TRBJ2-1	CSGYGASNEQFF	TGCAGCGGCTACGGGGCGTCCAATGAGCAGTTCTTC
.	TRBV7-6	few	TRBJ2-2	CASSLTGYRSPGELFF	TGTGCCAGCAGCTTGACCGGGTATAGATCTCCCGGGGAGCTGTTTTTT
.	TRBV27	many	TRBJ2-3	CASSFNLGGAADTQYF	TGTGCCAGCAGTTTTAATCTGGGCGGTGCGGCAGATACGCAGTATTTT
TRBD1	TRBV6-1	many	TRBJ2-7	CASSTPGQGFYEQYF	TGTGCCAGCAGTACACCGGGACAGGGATTCTACGAGCAGTACTTC
.	TRBV6-1	many	TRBJ2-4	CASSEPGGLGAKNIQYF	TGTGCCAGCAGTGAGCCGGGCGGCCTTGGAGCCAAAAACATTCAGTACTTC
.	TRBV7-2	many	TRBJ1-1	CASSFQGANTEAFF	TGTGCCAGCAGCTTTCAGGGTGCGAACACTGAAGCTTTCTTT
.	TRBV28	few	TRBJ2-5	CASSLPGTGGRAQYF	TGTGCCAGCAGTTTGCCCGGGACCGGAGGTAGGGCCCAGTACTTC
TRBD1	TRBV19	many	TRBJ1-1	CASSITGQGIRNTEAFF	TGTGCCAGTAGTATAACGGGACAGGGAATAAGGAACACTGAAGCTTTCTTT